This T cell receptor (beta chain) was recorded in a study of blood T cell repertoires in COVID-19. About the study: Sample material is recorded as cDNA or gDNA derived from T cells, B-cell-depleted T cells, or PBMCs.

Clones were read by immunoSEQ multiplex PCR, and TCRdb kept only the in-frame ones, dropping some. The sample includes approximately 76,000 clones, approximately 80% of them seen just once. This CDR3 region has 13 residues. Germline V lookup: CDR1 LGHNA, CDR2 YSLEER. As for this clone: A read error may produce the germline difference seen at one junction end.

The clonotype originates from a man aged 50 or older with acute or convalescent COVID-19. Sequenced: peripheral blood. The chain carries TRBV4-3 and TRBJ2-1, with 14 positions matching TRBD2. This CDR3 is CASSPGLAGALLF. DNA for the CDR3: TGCGCCAGCAGCCCGGGACTAGCGGGAGCGCTACTCTTC.